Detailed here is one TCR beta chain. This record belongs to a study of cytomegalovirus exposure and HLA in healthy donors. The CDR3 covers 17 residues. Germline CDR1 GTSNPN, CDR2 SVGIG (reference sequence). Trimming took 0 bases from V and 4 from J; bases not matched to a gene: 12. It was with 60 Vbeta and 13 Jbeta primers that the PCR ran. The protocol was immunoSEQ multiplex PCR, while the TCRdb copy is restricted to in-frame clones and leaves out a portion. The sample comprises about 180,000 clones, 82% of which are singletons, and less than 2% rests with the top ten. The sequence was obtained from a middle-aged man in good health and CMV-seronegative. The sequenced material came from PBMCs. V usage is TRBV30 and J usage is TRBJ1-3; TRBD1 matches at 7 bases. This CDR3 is CAWSVLTRGTVGNTIYF. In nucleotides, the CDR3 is TGTGCCTGGAGTGTACTCACCCGCGGGACAGTCGGAAACACCATATATTTT.